This TCR beta chain was sequenced for a study of CD4+ T cells in melanoma. Findings and limits, study-wide: CD8+ T cell, macrophage and B cell function reportedly correlated with neoantigen-specific CD4+ T cells. Diverse differentiation states were reported for melanoma neoantigen-specific CD4+ T cells.

On this clone: The antigen remains unidentified.

Assay used: immunoSEQ multiplex PCR; TCRdb lists only in-frame clones, some missing. The table includes 20,000 to 25,000 clones, around four fifths detected once. Per the germline V gene, CDR1 is LNHNV and CDR2 is YYDKDF (reference sequence). The CDR3 totals 14 residues. The V end lost 3 bases, the J end lost 4 bases, and 12 bases lay between the germline ends. The sequence derives from a human donor with melanoma. V is TRBV15 and J is TRBJ1-1; D may be TRBD1 (6 bases). The CDR3 sequence: CATSSRDTRTEAFF. The CDR3 DNA follows: TGTGCCACCAGCAGCCGGGACACCCGCACTGAAGCTTTCTTT.